A single sample is the source of the 14 T cell receptor beta chains below, sequenced in a study of CD8+ T cells in alopecia areata. Sequencing relied on a cDNA template that was reverse transcribed from extracted RNA. Profiled with immunoSEQ multiplex PCR; TCRdb holds only in-frame clones, not every one. The table has 90,000 to 150,000 clones, around 61% seen once. Sequencing was carried out using CD4+ T cells sorted from blood. These receptors were taken from a human donor in good health.

The chain uses TRBV29-1 and TRBJ2-6; D gene unclear. The germline V gene has CDR1 SQVTM and CDR2 ANQGSEA. There are 13 residues in the CDR3. V lost 7 bases and J 0 bases, leaving 7 bases between the germline ends. CDR3 sequence: CSGHPSGANVLTF. CDR3 nucleotide sequence: TGCAGCGGTCACCCCTCTGGGGCCAACGTCCTGACTTTC.

CDR3 protein: CASSSGRDSGNTIYF. The CDR3 DNA reads TGTGCCAGCAGCTCGGGACGTGACTCTGGAAACACCATATATTTT. The chain couples TRBV7-8 to TRBJ1-3, with a possible D match to TRBD1 (5 bases). V lost 4 bases and J 0 bases, leaving 10 bases between the germline ends. Per the germline V gene, CDR1 is SGHVS and CDR2 is FQNEAQ. This CDR3 contains 15 residues.

The chain carries TRBV30 and TRBJ2-1, with 9 bases fitting TRBD2. The CDR3 has 13 residues. Trimming took 1 base from V and 12 from J; bases not matched to a gene: 7. Germline CDR1 and CDR2: GTSNPN and SVGIG (reference sequence). CDR3 nucleotides: TGTGCCTGGAGTGGTAGCGGGGGCCCCATGCAGTTCTTC. Amino acids: CAWSGSGGPMQFF.

This clone was found a few times. V and J are TRBV5-5 and TRBJ2-2, with 9 positions matching TRBD2. V was pared by 0 bases and J by 2 bases, with 5 bases of the junction left unmatched. CDR1 is SGHKS, CDR2 YYEKEE, per germline (reference sequence). This CDR3 spans 17 amino acids. The CDR3 here is CASSLGIAGVNTGELFF. The CDR3 nucleotides are TGTGCCAGCAGCTTGGGCATAGCGGGGGTCAACACCGGGGAGCTGTTTTTT.

The CDR3 loop is CASSPYRWANVLTF. As DNA, the CDR3 is TGTGCCAGCAGTCCCTACCGTTGGGCCAACGTCCTGACTTTC. The chain is built from TRBV28 and TRBJ2-6; D unresolved. The V gene's germline CDR1 is MDHEN and CDR2 SYDVKM. The CDR3 consists of 14 residues. The V end lost 5 bases, the J end lost 5 bases, and 10 bases lay between the germline ends.

This chain uses TRBV29-1 with TRBJ1-1; TRBD1 might be the D (6 bases). Trimming removed 7 bases from V and 6 bases from J, with 9 bases in between. Germline assignment: CDR1 SQVTM and CDR2 ANQGSEA. CDR3 size: 10 residues. CDR3 protein: CSAPGAEAFF. The CDR3 bases are TGCAGCGCCCCAGGGGCTGAAGCTTTCTTT.

This clone was counted between two and nine times. The chain joins TRBV15 to TRBJ1-4, with D possibly TRBD1 on 5 matching bases. Germline V gene data show CDR1 as LNHNV and CDR2 as YYDKDF (reference sequence). Deletions cut 1 base from V and 0 bases from J, with 18 bases between. The CDR3 is 19 amino acids. CDR3 amino acids: CATSRGGGHGTTTNEKLFF. The CDR3 nucleotides are TGTGCCACCAGCAGAGGAGGAGGGCATGGGACGACAACTAATGAAAAACTGTTTTTT.

This clone was seen only a few times. The V gene is TRBV6-5, the J gene TRBJ2-7; maybe TRBD1 (6 bases). This CDR3 contains 14 residues. The ends were cut back, 5 bases at V and 5 bases at J, with 16 bases in the middle. From germline, CDR1 is MNHEY and CDR2 SVGAGI. As DNA, the CDR3 is TGTGCCAGCAGTCCCACAGGGCTCTTGAACGAGCAGTACTTC. Translated: CASSPTGLLNEQYF.

The chain couples TRBV7-2 to TRBJ1-4; possible D gene TRBD1, 5 bases. Between the trimmed V and J ends, which lost 6 bases and 5 bases, there was a span of 19 bases. The CDR3 consists of 16 residues. CDR1 and CDR2 from the germline V gene are SGHTA and FQGNSA. The CDR3 loop is CASRPGGGSLNEKLFF. DNA for the CDR3: TGTGCCAGCAGACCCGGGGGTGGCAGCCTAAATGAAAAACTGTTTTTT.

This clone was recorded a few times. Here the CDR3 DNA reads TGCAGCTCCCGCAGAGGGTTGGATGAGCAGTTCTTC. Translating gives CSSRRGLDEQFF. This chain links TRBV29-1 with TRBJ2-1, with TRBD2 as a possible D gene (5 bases). CDR1 is SQVTM, CDR2 ANQGSEA, per germline. The CDR3 covers 12 residues. The V gene lost 8 bases and the J gene lost 8 bases, with 16 bases spanning the gap.

This clone has only a few counts. This chain's CDR3 is CASSFLRGNEQFF. The CDR3 bases are TGTGCCAGCAGCTTTTTGAGGGGTAATGAGCAGTTCTTC. J is TRBJ2-1 and V is TRBV7-3, with D perhaps assigned TRBD1 or TRBD2 (5 bases each). The V and J ends lost 3 bases and 7 bases respectively, with 10 bases between them. CDR1 is SGHTA and CDR2 is FQGTGA in the germline V gene. CDR3 length: 13 residues.

Remarks on this clone: Relative to the germline gene, one junction end is altered; a read error may explain this. The chain has TRBV5-8 and TRBJ1-1; possibly TRBD1 for D (5 bases). The CDR3 is 13 amino acids. CDR1 is SGHTS, CDR2 YDEGEE, per germline. CDR3 sequence: CASRKRGETEAFF. CDR3 DNA: TGTGCCAGCAGAAAGCGGGGGGAAACTGAAGCCTTCTTT.

This chain uses TRBV10-3 with TRBJ2-5, with a tentative D call TRBD1 (6 bases). The CDR3 is 14 residues long. Trimming stripped 3 bases from V and 5 bases from J, with 13 bases between. Germline CDR1 reads ENHRY; CDR2 reads SYGVKD. The CDR3 spells CAISERTVEETQYF. The CDR3 nucleotides read TGTGCCATCAGTGAAAGGACAGTTGAGGAGACCCAGTACTTC.

DNA for the CDR3: TGTGCCAGCAGTTCACCCCTCCACTTT. Translated, it gives CASSSPLHF. This rearrangement joins TRBV2 to TRBJ1-6; D remains ambiguous. The CDR3 extends over 9 amino acids. Germline V gene lookup returns CDR1 SNHLY and CDR2 FYNNEI. The V gene lost 5 bases and the J gene lost 10 bases, with 0 bases spanning the gap.